This T cell receptor (beta chain) emerged from a study of blood T cell repertoires in COVID-19. Germline V gene lookup returns CDR1 SEHNR and CDR2 FQNEAQ (reference sequence). The CDR3 runs 16 residues. V was shortened by 2 bases and J by 0 bases, with 11 bases between the two germline ends. Generated by immunoSEQ multiplex PCR, the TCRdb table keeps only in-frame clones and is missing some. The data show over 200,000 clones, roughly 88% seen once. Specimen: PBMCs or T cells enriched from blood (not recorded which). The clonotype originates from a woman aged 30 to 39 who had been exposed to COVID-19. The gene calls are TRBV7-9 and TRBJ2-1; TRBD2 is a possible D gene (6 bases). CDR3 sequence: CASSLPPGDSYNEQFF. CDR3 sequence (DNA): TGTGCCAGCAGCTTACCACCGGGGGACTCCTACAATGAGCAGTTCTTC.